Sequencing of this TCR beta chain was carried out in a study of T cell repertoires in cytomegalovirus infection. Study context: A matching HLA type, together with CMV infection, was signaled by public TCR beta signatures.

This clonotype was counted at least ten times. The antigen remains unidentified. MiXCR, run by TCRdb on the reads, gives a single entry per CDR3 protein. The sample lists approximately 250,000 distinct CDR3 sequences, 5% to 8.5% occurring once. Regarding the study as a whole: HLA-C-restricted, CMV-specific TCR beta clonotypes were dominant ex vivo. Of the TCR beta families, the public ones yielded a cumulative frequency that identified carriers of CMV plus the relevant HLA.

Sequencing used PBMCs. The source is a human donor in good health (CMV status not recorded). Some clones in this sample may be carry-over from other donors' samples.

This CDR3 is CASSLGLPPVEQFF. CDR3 DNA sequence: TGTGCCAGCAGCTTAGGTCTCCCTCCCGTTGAGCAGTTCTTC. The V call is TRBV7-9, the J call TRBJ2-1; D gene unclear. The CDR3 totals 14 residues. The germline V gene has CDR1 SEHNR and CDR2 FQNEAQ (reference sequence). Trimming took off 1 base at V and 9 bases at J, with 13 bases between the two ends.